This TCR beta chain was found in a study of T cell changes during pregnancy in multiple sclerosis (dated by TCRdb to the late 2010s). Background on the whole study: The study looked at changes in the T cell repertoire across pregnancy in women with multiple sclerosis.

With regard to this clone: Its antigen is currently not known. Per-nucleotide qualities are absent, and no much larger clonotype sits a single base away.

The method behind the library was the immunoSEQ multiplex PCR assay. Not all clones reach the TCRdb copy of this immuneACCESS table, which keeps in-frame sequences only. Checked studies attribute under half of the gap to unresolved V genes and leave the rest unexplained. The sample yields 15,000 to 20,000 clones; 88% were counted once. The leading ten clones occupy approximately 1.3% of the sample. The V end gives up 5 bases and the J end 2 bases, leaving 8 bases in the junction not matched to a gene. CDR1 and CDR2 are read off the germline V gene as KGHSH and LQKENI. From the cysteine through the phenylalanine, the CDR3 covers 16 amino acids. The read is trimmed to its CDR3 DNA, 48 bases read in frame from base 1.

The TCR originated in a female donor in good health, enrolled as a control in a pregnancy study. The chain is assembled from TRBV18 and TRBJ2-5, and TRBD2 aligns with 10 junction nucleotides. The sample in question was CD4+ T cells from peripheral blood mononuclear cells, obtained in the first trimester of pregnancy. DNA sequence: TGTGCCAGCTCATTGGAAGCGGGGGGGATGCAAGAGACCCAGTACTTC. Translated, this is CASSLEAGGMQETQYF.